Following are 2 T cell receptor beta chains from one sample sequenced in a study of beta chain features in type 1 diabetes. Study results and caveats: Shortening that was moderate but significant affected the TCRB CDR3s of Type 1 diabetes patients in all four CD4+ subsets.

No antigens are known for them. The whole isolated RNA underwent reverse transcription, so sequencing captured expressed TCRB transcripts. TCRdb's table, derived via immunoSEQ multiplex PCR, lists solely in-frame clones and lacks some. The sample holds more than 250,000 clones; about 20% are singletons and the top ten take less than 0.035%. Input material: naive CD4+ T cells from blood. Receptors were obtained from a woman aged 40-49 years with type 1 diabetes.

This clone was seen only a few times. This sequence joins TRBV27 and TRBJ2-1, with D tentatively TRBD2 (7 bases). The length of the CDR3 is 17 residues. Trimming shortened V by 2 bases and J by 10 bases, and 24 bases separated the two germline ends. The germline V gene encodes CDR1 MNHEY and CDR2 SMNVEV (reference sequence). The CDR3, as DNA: TGTGCCAGCAGTTTAGACCCAACAGGGAGGGGCACATGGGAGCAGTTCTTC. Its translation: CASSLDPTGRGTWEQFF.

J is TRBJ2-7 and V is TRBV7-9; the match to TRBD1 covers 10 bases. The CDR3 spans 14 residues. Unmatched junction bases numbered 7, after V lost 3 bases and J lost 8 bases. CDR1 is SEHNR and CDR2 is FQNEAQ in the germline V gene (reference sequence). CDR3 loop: CASSFPPDRGKQYF. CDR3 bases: TGTGCCAGCAGCTTCCCGCCGGACAGGGGGAAGCAGTACTTC.